One and the same sample provided the 10 T cell receptor beta chains below, sequenced in a study of response to subunit inactivated influenza vaccine. Each CDR3 protein is one row after TCRdb ran MiXCR on the RT-PCR reads. The repertoire has roughly 160,000 distinct CDR3 sequences, roughly a tenth of them found once; the top ten carry 9.5% to 15%. Specimen: non-naive T cells sorted from PBMCs, collected 45 days after vaccination. These receptors originate from a man aged 45-65 years who received an inactivated influenza vaccine.

This clonotype was recorded at least ten times. The conserved closing phenylalanine or tryptophan is absent in this CDR3, likely reflecting a read error. The chain links TRBV15 to TRBJ1-1; TRBD1 is a possible D gene (5 bases). Deletions cut 0 bases from V and 11 bases from J, with 10 bases between. The CDR3 length is 12 residues. Germline V gives CDR1 LNHNV, CDR2 YYDKDF (reference sequence). The CDR3 nucleotides are TGTGCCACCAGCAGAGACGGGGACGGGGCTTTCCTT. Its translation is CATSRDGDGAFL.

The sample holds many counts of this clonotype. This chain joins TRBV20-1 and TRBJ2-2; D gene ambiguous. CDR1 DFQATT and CDR2 SNEGSKA come from the germline V gene (reference sequence). The CDR3 consists of 14 residues. Trimming pared 6 bases from V and 6 bases from J, leaving 17 bases between. Here the CDR3 DNA reads TGCAGTGCCGTGAAGTCGGCCGCGGCCGGGGAGCTGTTTTTT. Translation gives CSAVKSAAAGELFF.

In this sample, this clonotype turned up many times. This chain links TRBV5-1 with TRBJ1-2; D is uncertain. The V and J ends lost 7 bases and 1 base respectively, with 8 bases between them. CDR3 length equals 12 residues. Germline loops: CDR1 SGHRS, CDR2 YFSETQ. As DNA, the CDR3 is TGCGCCAGCTTCGACTTTAACTATGGCTACACCTTC. Its translation: CASFDFNYGYTF. The variable domain in full, with the rest retrieved from reference TRBV5-1 and TRBJ1-2, is KAGVTQTPRYLIKTRGQQVTLSCSPISGHRSVSWYQQTPGQGLQFLFEYFSETQRNKGNFPGRFSGRQFSNSRSEMNVSTLELGDSALYLCASFDFNYGYTFGSGTRLTVV.

The V and J genes are TRBV6-1 and TRBJ1-2; 8 bases map to TRBD1. The CDR3 runs 13 residues. After removal of 7 bases from V and 6 bases from J, the junction contained 7 bases not matched to a gene. Germline CDR1 and CDR2: MNHNS and SASEGT. CDR3 DNA: TGTGCCAGCATCCTCGGACAGGGCGATGGCTACACCTTC. Translating gives CASILGQGDGYTF.

The V call is TRBV6-5, the J call TRBJ1-2; TRBD1 agrees at 10 bases. The CDR3 loop spans 14 amino acids. The V and J ends lost 2 bases and 6 bases, in that order; junction bases with no gene match: 3. Germline V gene data show CDR1 as MNHEY and CDR2 as SVGAGI. In nucleotides, the CDR3 is TGTGCCAGCAGTTACGGACAGGGGGGGGATGGCTACACCTTC. Its translation: CASSYGQGGDGYTF.

The chain links TRBV7-8 to TRBJ2-7, with 12 bases identical to TRBD1. Trimming removed 2 bases from V and 2 bases from J; junction bases left unmatched: 13. Germline CDR1 and CDR2: SGHVS and FQNEAQ. The CDR3 loop spans 19 amino acids. This chain's CDR3 is CASSLFSGQGAHSTYEQYF. The CDR3 bases are TGTGCCAGCAGCTTATTTTCGGGACAGGGGGCGCATTCAACCTACGAGCAGTACTTC.

The chain combines TRBV20-1 with TRBJ2-7, with D hard to call. CDR1 DFQATT and CDR2 SNEGSKA come from the germline V gene (reference sequence). CDR3 length: 14 amino acids. V was cut by 0 bases and J by 2 bases, with 11 bases left in between. The CDR3 sequence: CSARDRVLAYEQYF. In nucleotides, the CDR3 is TGCAGTGCTAGAGACCGGGTCCTAGCCTACGAGCAGTACTTC.

This clonotype was counted many times. This chain joins TRBV7-2 and TRBJ2-1; D not resolved. Germline V gene lookup returns CDR1 SGHTA and CDR2 FQGNSA. V was trimmed by 5 bases and J by 0 bases, leaving 11 bases between them. The CDR3 totals 15 residues. This CDR3 reads CASSPRKSSYNEQFF. The DNA for the CDR3 is TGTGCCAGCAGCCCACGGAAGAGCTCCTACAATGAGCAGTTCTTC.

This clonotype was observed many times. This rearrangement joins TRBV7-8 to TRBJ2-7, with D uncertain. V lost 5 bases and J 4 bases, leaving 9 bases between the germline ends. CDR1 SGHVS and CDR2 FQNEAQ come from the germline V gene. This CDR3 has 12 amino acids. CDR3 protein: CASSKDLYEQYF. DNA for the CDR3: TGTGCCAGCAGCAAGGATCTGTACGAGCAGTACTTC.

This clonotype was seen more than once but under ten times. CDR3 nucleotide sequence: TGTGCCAGCAGCCAAGGGACTAGCGGGGGAAAATCCTACAATGAGCAGTTCTTC. This sequence encodes CASSQGTSGGKSYNEQFF. The chain links TRBV4-2 to TRBJ2-1; 13 bases align to TRBD2. V lost 1 base, J lost 1 base, and 4 bases stayed unmatched. The V gene's germline CDR1 is LGHNA and CDR2 YNFKEQ. The CDR3 covers 18 residues.